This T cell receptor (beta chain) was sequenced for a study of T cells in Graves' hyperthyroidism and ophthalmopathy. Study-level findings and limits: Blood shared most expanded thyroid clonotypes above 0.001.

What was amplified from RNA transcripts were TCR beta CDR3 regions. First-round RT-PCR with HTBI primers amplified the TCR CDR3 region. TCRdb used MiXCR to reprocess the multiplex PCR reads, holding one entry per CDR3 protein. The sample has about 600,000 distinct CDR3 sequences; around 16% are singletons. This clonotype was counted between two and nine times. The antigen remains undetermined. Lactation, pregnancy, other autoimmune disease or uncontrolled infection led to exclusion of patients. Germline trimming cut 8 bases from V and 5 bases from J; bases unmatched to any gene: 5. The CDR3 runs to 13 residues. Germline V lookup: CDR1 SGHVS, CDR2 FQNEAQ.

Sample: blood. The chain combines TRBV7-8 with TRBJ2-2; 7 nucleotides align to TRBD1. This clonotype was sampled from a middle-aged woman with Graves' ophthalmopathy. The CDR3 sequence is CASEQGRTGELFF. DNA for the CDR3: TGTGCCAGCGAACAGGGGAGAACCGGGGAGCTGTTTTTT.